Listed below are T cell receptor beta chains from one sample, sequenced in a study of technical replicates of blood from a handful of donors. Sequencing was performed with immunoSEQ multiplex PCR; in TCRdb, only in-frame clones are kept and a portion is missing. Of 91,000 or so clones in the sample, approximately 94% were seen once. The sequencing input was T cells isolated from PBMCs. The receptors come from a human donor in good health. The CDR3 runs from the conserved cysteine through the conserved F or W. A D gene is named only where the DNA matches it firmly. Clone size, where shown, is once, few, many, or a class for clones that have expanded.

>TRBD1|NA|TRBV28|TRBJ2-5
CASRPTGEETQYF
TGTGCCAGCAGGCCGACAGGGGAGGAGACCCAGTACTTC
>TRBD2|NA|TRBV5-6|TRBJ2-3
CASRDLAGVTDTQYF
TGTGCCAGCAGGGACCTAGCGGGAGTTACAGATACGCAGTATTTT
>TRBD1|NA|TRBV7-2|TRBJ2-7
CASSLSSRDSSYEQYF
TGTGCCAGCAGCTTAAGCAGTAGGGACAGCTCCTACGAGCAGTACTTC
>NA|once|TRBV28|TRBJ2-4
CASSLSGLAKNIQYF
TGTGCCAGCAGCTTAAGTGGGCTAGCCAAAAACATTCAGTACTTC
>TRBD1|NA|TRBV14|TRBJ1-3
CATAGQSYSGNTIYF
TGTGCCACTGCGGGACAGTCCTACTCTGGAAACACCATATATTTT
>NA|NA|TRBV28|TRBJ2-1
CASSLSHPNEQFF
TGTGCCAGCAGTTTAAGCCATCCCAATGAGCAGTTCTTC
>NA|NA|TRBV2|TRBJ2-7
CASSEVGIAQSYEQYF
TGTGCCAGCAGTGAAGTTGGAATAGCGCAATCCTACGAGCAGTACTTC
>TRBD1|once|TRBV6-1|TRBJ1-2
CAGSVNRGRYGYTF
TGTGCCGGCAGTGTTAACAGGGGAAGGTATGGCTACACCTTC
>TRBD1|NA|TRBV2|TRBJ1-1
CASSGQGVSTEAFF
TGTGCCAGCAGTGGACAGGGCGTAAGCACTGAAGCTTTCTTT
>TRBD2|once|TRBV7-2|TRBJ2-7
CASSLAGRAHEQYF
TGTGCCAGCAGCTTAGCGGGGAGGGCCCACGAGCAGTACTTC
>TRBD1|NA|TRBV29-1|TRBJ2-5
CSVGGQGETQYF
TGCAGCGTTGGAGGACAGGGAGAGACCCAGTACTTC
>NA|NA|TRBV9|TRBJ2-3
CASSVSEDTQYF
TGTGCCAGCAGCGTGAGTGAAGATACGCAGTATTTT
>NA|NA|TRBV9|TRBJ2-2
CASSPHREGGGELFF
TGTGCCAGCAGCCCACACAGGGAGGGAGGCGGGGAGCTGTTTTTT